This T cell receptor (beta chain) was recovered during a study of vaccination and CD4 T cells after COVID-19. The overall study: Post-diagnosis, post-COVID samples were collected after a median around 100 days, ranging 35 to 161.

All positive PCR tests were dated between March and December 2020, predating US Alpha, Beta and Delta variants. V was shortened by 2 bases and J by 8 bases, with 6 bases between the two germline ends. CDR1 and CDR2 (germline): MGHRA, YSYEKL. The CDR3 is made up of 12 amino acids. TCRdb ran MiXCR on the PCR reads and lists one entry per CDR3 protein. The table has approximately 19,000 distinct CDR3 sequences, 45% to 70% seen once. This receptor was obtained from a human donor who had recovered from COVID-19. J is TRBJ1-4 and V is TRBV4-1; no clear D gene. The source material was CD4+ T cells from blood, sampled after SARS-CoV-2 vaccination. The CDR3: CASSQKVEKLFF. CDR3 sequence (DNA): TGCGCCAGCAGCCAAAAGGTCGAAAAACTGTTTTTT.